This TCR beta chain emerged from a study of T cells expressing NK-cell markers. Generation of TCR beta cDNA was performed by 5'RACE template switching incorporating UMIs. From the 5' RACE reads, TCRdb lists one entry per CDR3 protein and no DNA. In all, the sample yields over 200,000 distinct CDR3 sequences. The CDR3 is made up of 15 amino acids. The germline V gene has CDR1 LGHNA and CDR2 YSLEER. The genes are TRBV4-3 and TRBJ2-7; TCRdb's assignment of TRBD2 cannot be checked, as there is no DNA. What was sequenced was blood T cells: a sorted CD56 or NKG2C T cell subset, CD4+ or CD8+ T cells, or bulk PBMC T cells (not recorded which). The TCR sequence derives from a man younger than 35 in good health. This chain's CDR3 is CASSQETSGIYEQYF.